This T cell receptor beta chain was documented in a study of human T cells and chemical hapten exposure. Study as a whole: The upper back received 0.01% DPC by patch testing, with results read at 6 days. TCR yields per sample varied mostly from small pooled library volume differences. General study results and limits: Following DPC sensitization, TCRs present above 1 in 1000 frequency showed no change.

Time point described: patch test 1, 2 weeks after DPC sensitization. The treatment here: therapeutic diphenylcyclopropenone sensitization with weekly scalp DPC. The CDR3 spans 13 residues. Trimming removed 2 bases at V and 4 bases at J, with 6 bases between. CDR1 is LGHNT, CDR2 FRNRAP, per germline. Unique molecular identifiers were attached to individual cDNA molecules within the library. TCRdb re-derived calls from the RACE reads in MiXCR, one entry per CDR3 protein. Of 180,000 or so distinct CDR3 sequences listed, 20% to 25% are singletons. This clonotype has only a few counts. As yet, its antigen is unknown.

Here the sequenced sample was whole blood, taken in connection with sensitization to the hapten diphenylcyclopropenone (DPC). This TCR derives from a woman between 45 and 65 years old with alopecia areata. Some clones in this sample may be carry-over from other donors' samples. The chain is built from TRBV12-5 and TRBJ1-5; D ambiguous. The CDR3 here is CASGLSLNQPQHF. The CDR3 bases are TGTGCTAGTGGTTTGAGTCTAAATCAGCCCCAGCATTTT.